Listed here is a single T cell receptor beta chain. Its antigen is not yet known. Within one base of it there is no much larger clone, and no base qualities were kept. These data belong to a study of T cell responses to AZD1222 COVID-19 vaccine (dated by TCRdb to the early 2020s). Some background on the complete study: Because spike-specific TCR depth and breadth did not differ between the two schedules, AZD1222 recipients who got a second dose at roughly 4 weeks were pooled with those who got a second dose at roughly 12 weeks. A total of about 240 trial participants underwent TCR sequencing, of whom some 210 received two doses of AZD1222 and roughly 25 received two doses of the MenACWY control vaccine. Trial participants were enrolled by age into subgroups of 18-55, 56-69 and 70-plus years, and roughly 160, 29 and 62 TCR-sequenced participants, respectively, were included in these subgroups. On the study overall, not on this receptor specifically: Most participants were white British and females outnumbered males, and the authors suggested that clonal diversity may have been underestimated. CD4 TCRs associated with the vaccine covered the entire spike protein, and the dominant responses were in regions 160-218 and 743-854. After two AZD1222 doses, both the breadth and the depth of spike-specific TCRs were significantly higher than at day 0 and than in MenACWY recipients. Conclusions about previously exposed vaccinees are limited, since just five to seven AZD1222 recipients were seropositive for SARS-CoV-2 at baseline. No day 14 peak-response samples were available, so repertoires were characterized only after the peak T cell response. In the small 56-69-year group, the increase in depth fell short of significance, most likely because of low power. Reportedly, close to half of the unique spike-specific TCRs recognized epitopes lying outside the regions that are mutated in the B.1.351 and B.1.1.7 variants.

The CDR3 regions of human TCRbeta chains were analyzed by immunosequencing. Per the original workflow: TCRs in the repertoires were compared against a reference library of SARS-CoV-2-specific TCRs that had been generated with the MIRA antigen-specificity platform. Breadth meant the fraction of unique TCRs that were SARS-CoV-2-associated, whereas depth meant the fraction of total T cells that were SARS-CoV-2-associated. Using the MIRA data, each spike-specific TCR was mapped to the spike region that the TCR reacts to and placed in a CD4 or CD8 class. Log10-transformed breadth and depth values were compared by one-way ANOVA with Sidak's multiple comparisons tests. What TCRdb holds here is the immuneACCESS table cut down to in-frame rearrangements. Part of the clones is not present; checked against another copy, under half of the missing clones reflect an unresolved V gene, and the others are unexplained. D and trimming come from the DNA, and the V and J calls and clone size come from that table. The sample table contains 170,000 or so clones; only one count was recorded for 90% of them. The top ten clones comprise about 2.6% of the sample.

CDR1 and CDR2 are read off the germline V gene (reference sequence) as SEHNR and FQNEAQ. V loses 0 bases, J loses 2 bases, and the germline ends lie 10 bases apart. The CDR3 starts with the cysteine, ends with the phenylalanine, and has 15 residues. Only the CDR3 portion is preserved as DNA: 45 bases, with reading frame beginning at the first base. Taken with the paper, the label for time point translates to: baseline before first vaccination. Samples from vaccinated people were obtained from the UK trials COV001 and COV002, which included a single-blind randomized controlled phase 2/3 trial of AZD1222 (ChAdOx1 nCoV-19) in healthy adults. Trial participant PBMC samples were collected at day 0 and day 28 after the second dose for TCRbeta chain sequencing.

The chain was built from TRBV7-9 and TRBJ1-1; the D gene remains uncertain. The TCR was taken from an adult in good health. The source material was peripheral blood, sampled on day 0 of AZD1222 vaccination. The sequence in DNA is TGTGCCAGCAGCTTAGCCGCGGGAGTCAACACTGAAGCTTTCTTT. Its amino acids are CASSLAAGVNTEAFF.